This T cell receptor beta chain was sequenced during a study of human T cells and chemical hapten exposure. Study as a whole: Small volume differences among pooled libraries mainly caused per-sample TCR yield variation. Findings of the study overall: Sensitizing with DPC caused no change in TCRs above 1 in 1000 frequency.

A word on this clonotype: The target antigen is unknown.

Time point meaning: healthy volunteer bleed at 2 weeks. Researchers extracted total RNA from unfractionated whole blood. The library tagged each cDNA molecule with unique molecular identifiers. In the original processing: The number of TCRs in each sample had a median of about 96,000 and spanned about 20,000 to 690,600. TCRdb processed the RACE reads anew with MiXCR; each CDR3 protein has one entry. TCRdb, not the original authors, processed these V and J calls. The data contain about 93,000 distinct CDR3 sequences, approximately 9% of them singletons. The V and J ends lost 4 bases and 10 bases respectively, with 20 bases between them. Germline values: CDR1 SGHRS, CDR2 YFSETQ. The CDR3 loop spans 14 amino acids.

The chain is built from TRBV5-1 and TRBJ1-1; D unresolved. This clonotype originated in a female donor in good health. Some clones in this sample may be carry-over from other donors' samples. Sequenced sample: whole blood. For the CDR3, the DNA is TGCGCCAGCAGCGTTCCCACCCAAATATTCGGAGCTTTCTTT. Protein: CASSVPTQIFGAFF.